The 30 T cell receptor beta chains below come from one sample, sequenced in a study of prognosis after radiotherapy for stage I lung cancer. Amplification of TCR beta CDR3 from genomic DNA used two-round multiplex PCR. Round one of PCR was performed, and it used primers specific to each TRBV and TRBJ gene. TCRdb redid the calling of the multiplex PCR reads with MiXCR, one entry per CDR3 protein. The table includes approximately 28,000 distinct CDR3 sequences, 30% detected once. The sequenced sample was PBMCs, obtained before or after stereotactic body radiation therapy (not recorded which). Receptor source: a donor at least 50 years old with non-small cell lung cancer.

This clonotype was counted at least ten times. The V call is TRBV30, the J call TRBJ1-1; D might be TRBD1 (6 bases). The V end was cut by 0 bases, the J end by 3 bases, with 14 bases between. Germline V gene lookup returns CDR1 GTSNPN and CDR2 SVGIG (reference sequence). This CDR3 contains 15 residues. CDR3: CAWSVQRGGYTEAFF. CDR3 DNA sequence: TGTGCCTGGAGTGTACAGAGGGGGGGGTACACTGAAGCTTTCTTT. Variable domain in full (rest from reference TRBV30 and TRBJ1-1): SQTIHQWPATLVQPVGSPLSLECTVEGTSNPNLYWYRQAAGRGLQLLFYSVGIGQISSEVPQNLSASRPQDRQFILSSKKLLLSDSGFYLCAWSVQRGGYTEAFFGQGTRLTVV.

The rearrangement uses TRBV14 and TRBJ2-5, with no clear D. The CDR3 runs to 13 residues. Deletions cut 1 base from V and 3 bases from J, with 6 bases between. Germline V gene data show CDR1 as SGHDN and CDR2 as FVKESK. The CDR3 DNA is TGTGCCAGCAGCCAAGGAGAGGAAGAGACCCAGTACTTC. Residues: CASSQGEEETQYF.

This chain connects TRBV5-4 to TRBJ2-1; perhaps TRBD2 as D (6 bases). The germline V and J ends were trimmed by 4 bases and 7 bases, with 15 bases remaining between them. Germline V gene lookup returns CDR1 SGHNT and CDR2 YYREEE (reference sequence). The CDR3 has 14 amino acids. CDR3 coding DNA: TGTGCCAGCAGCACCGACGGGGCGGGGAATGAGCAGTTCTTC. This codes for CASSTDGAGNEQFF.

The chain carries TRBV11-3 and TRBJ2-7; D is perhaps TRBD2 (5 bases). The CDR3 is 15 amino acids. The germline V and J ends were trimmed by 7 bases and 6 bases, with 22 bases remaining between them. Germline CDR1 is SGHNT and CDR2 is YENEEA. DNA for the CDR3: TGTGCCAGCAACCGGTCAACGGGATCCGCTGCCGAGCAGTACTTC. Translating gives CASNRSTGSAAEQYF.

This clonotype was seen ten or more times. The chain is built from TRBV5-1 and TRBJ2-2, with TRBD1 matching 8 bases. The V gene's germline CDR1 is SGHRS and CDR2 YFSETQ. With 4 bases clipped from V and 2 bases from J, the junction kept 10 bases outside the gene matches. The CDR3 sequence is 17 residues long. CDR3 residues: CASSIGSGTGNTGELFF. CDR3 coding DNA: TGCGCCAGCAGCATTGGGTCCGGGACAGGAAACACCGGGGAGCTGTTTTTT.

In its sample, this clonotype was seen many times. V and J are TRBV5-5 and TRBJ2-3; D unclear. The CDR3 is 14 residues long. Germline V lookup: CDR1 SGHKS, CDR2 YYEKEE (reference sequence). V was trimmed by 0 bases and J by 3 bases, leaving 8 bases between them. The CDR3 reads CASSLGARTDTQYF. CDR3 in DNA: TGTGCCAGCAGCTTGGGAGCGCGGACAGATACGCAGTATTTT. Full variable domain (rest looked up from reference TRBV5-5 and TRBJ2-3): DAGVTQSPTHLIKTRGQQVTLRCSPISGHKSVSWYQQVLGQGPQFIFQYYEKEERGRGNFPDRFSARQFPNYSSELNVNALLLGDSALYLCASSLGARTDTQYFGPGTRLTVL.

In its sample, this clonotype was seen many times. The chain joins TRBV6-1 to TRBJ1-5; D gene unclear. The germline V and J ends were trimmed by 4 bases and 5 bases, with 9 bases remaining between them. Germline loops: CDR1 MNHNS, CDR2 SASEGT. The CDR3 is 13 amino acids. CDR3 DNA: TGTGCCAGCAGTGCTAGGGTTTATCAGCCCCAGCATTTT. Translating it yields CASSARVYQPQHF.

In the case of this clonotype: A much more abundant neighbour one base away suggests this may be a read error. The rearrangement links TRBV5-1 to TRBJ2-7; D is possibly TRBD1 (6 bases). The CDR3 covers 14 residues. Per the germline V gene, CDR1 is SGHRS and CDR2 is YFSETQ. The CDR3 DNA reads TGCGCCAGCCAAGACAGGTCAGGCGCCTACGGGCAGTACTTC. Amino acid sequence: CASQDRSGAYGQYF.

This clonotype occurred many times. This sequence joins TRBV20-1 and TRBJ2-3, with a possible D match to TRBD1 (6 bases). Per germline, CDR1 DFQATT and CDR2 SNEGSKA (reference sequence). Deletions cut 0 bases from V and 6 bases from J, with 16 bases between. The CDR3 is 15 amino acids. This chain's CDR3 is CSARDPQGRIDTQYF. The CDR3 bases are TGCAGTGCTAGAGATCCGCAGGGGCGAATTGATACGCAGTATTTT.

This clonotype was recorded many times. The chain is built from TRBV28 and TRBJ2-2; D may be TRBD2 (7 bases). Per germline, CDR1 MDHEN and CDR2 SYDVKM. The CDR3 has 14 residues. V lost 11 bases to trimming and J lost 2 bases, with 15 bases between them. The CDR3 spells CASRGGGNTGELFF. The CDR3 DNA sequence: TGTGCCTCGAGAGGGGGGGGAAACACCGGGGAGCTGTTTTTT. The whole variable domain, filled in from reference TRBV28 and TRBJ2-2, reads DVKVTQSSRYLVKRTGEKVFLECVQDMDHENMFWYRQDPGLGLRLIYFSYDVKMKEKGDIPEGYSVSREKKERFSLILESASTNQTSMYLCASRGGGNTGELFFGEGSRLTVL.

In its sample, this clonotype was seen many times. The chain links TRBV12-3 or TRBV12-4 to TRBJ1-5; D not resolved. V was pared by 1 base and J by 0 bases, with 7 bases between. The CDR3 loop spans 15 amino acids. The DNA of the CDR3 is TGTGCCAGCAGTTTAGGCGGGGATAGCAATCAGCCCCAGCATTTT. Translated, it gives CASSLGGDSNQPQHF.

With respect to this clonotype: At one of its ends the junction is not consistent with the germline gene, which may arise from a read error. The chain employs TRBV6-7 and TRBJ1-5, with 7 bases aligning to TRBD1. TRBV6-7 carries the ORF label, with uncertain function. This CDR3 has 16 residues. CDR3: CASSLRRQPGGQPQHF. The CDR3, as DNA: TGTGCCAGCAGTTTACGACGACAGCCAGGGGGTCAGCCACAGCATTTT.

This clonotype has a count of ten or more. The chain has TRBV6-1 and TRBJ2-4; 11 bases agree with TRBD1. Trimming took 5 bases from V and 2 from J; bases not matched to a gene: 5. The CDR3 totals 16 residues. From germline, CDR1 is MNHNS and CDR2 SASEGT. CDR3 loop: CASSQGTGGSKNIQYF. The CDR3 bases are TGTGCCAGCAGTCAGGGGACAGGGGGGTCCAAAAACATTCAGTACTTC.

This clonotype was detected ten times or more. The gene calls are TRBV2 and TRBJ1-1; D unresolved. The germline V gene encodes CDR1 SNHLY and CDR2 FYNNEI. Trimming pared 6 bases from V and 0 bases from J, leaving 8 bases between. The CDR3 is 13 residues long. The CDR3 spells CASSRYLNTEAFF. For the CDR3, the DNA is TGTGCCAGCAGCCGTTACCTGAACACTGAAGCTTTCTTT. The full variable domain, in which reference TRBV2 and TRBJ1-1 provide the parts outside the CDR3, is EPEVTQTPSHQVTQMGQEVILRCVPISNHLYFYWYRQILGQKVEFLVSFYNNEISEKSEIFDDQFSVERPDGSNFTLKIRSTKLEDSAMYFCASSRYLNTEAFFGQGTRLTVV.

Details on this clonotype: With a far larger clone one base away, a read error is the likely cause. This chain connects TRBV6-4 to TRBJ2-3; the match to TRBD2 covers 11 bases. Trimming at V came to 8 bases and at J to 3 bases, leaving 16 bases not matched to a gene. The CDR3 loop spans 18 amino acids. Germline V lookup: CDR1 MRHNA, CDR2 SNTAGT. This CDR3 is CASAHLTSGKVFTDTQYF. The CDR3 DNA follows: TGTGCCAGCGCCCACTTGACTAGCGGGAAGGTTTTTACAGATACGCAGTATTTT.

The V and J genes are TRBV3-1 and TRBJ2-7; 7 nucleotides line up with TRBD1. CDR3 length equals 17 residues. Unmatched junction bases numbered 19, after V lost 4 bases and J lost 7 bases. The germline V gene encodes CDR1 LGHDT and CDR2 YNNKEL (reference sequence). DNA for the CDR3: TGTGCCAGCAGCCCCCCCCCCGGGACAGCACTTACTATTGAGCAGTACTTC. This encodes CASSPPPGTALTIEQYF.

There are many counts of this clonotype. The chain employs TRBV6-1 and TRBJ2-2, with TRBD2 matching over 13 bases. There are 16 residues in the CDR3. Per the germline V gene, CDR1 is MNHNS and CDR2 is SASEGT. V gave up 7 bases and J gave up 7 bases; unmatched junction bases: 9. The CDR3: CASTGTSGDGSGELFF. CDR3 DNA: TGTGCCAGCACCGGGACTAGCGGGGACGGAAGCGGGGAGCTGTTTTTT.

This clonotype has at least ten counts. This sequence joins TRBV18 and TRBJ2-5; 7 nucleotides line up with TRBD2. This CDR3 is 17 amino acids long. In germline, CDR1 is KGHSH, CDR2 LQKENI. The trim removed 5 bases at V and 0 bases at J, leaving 12 bases unmatched. The CDR3 DNA is TGTGCCAGCTCAACCAGCCGGAGTAGCGGGTACCAAGAGACCCAGTACTTC. This encodes CASSTSRSSGYQETQYF. Filled out from reference TRBV18 and TRBJ2-5, the complete variable domain reads NAGVMQNPRHLVRRRGQEARLRCSPMKGHSHVYWYRQLPEEGLKFMVYLQKENIIDESGMPKERFSAEFPKEGPSILRIQQVVRGDSAAYFCASSTSRSSGYQETQYFGPGTRLLVL.

This clonotype was detected ten times or more. J is TRBJ2-5 and V is TRBV6-5; TRBD2 is a possible D gene (6 bases). Germline CDR1 is MNHEY and CDR2 is SVGAGI. CDR3 size: 16 residues. Trimming left V 2 bases short and J 4 bases short, with 17 bases between. The DNA for the CDR3 is TGTGCCAGCAGTTACAGGCTAGCGACGACAAGAGAGACCCAGTACTTC. It translates to CASSYRLATTRETQYF.

This clonotype was recorded once. The chain recombines TRBV5-1 with TRBJ2-7, with 8 bases matching TRBD1. Trimming cost V 1 base and J 0 bases; bases outside gene matches: 12. Germline V lookup: CDR1 SGHRS, CDR2 YFSETQ. The length of the CDR3 is 18 residues. The CDR3 DNA sequence: TGCGCCAGCAGCTTGTTGACAGGGGCTTTAGGGTTCTCCTACGAGCAGTACTTC. It codes for CASSLLTGALGFSYEQYF.

Comments on this clonotype: A much larger clone lies one base from this, so it may be a read error. V is TRBV18 and J is TRBJ1-1, with 7 bases lining up with TRBD1. The germline gives CDR1 KGHSH, CDR2 LQKENI. CDR3 length equals 14 residues. The CDR3 loop is CASTSDRVNTESFF. CDR3 DNA sequence: TGTGCCAGCACTTCAGACAGGGTGAACACTGAATCTTTCTTT.

This clonotype has a count of ten or more. The CDR3 DNA reads as TGTGCCAGCAGTGACCGATTACAAGAGACCCAGTACTTC. Protein product: CASSDRLQETQYF. The chain has TRBV6-1 and TRBJ2-5; no clear D gene. The CDR3 is 13 amino acids. The V end was cut by 3 bases, the J end by 2 bases, with 7 bases between. CDR1 is MNHNS, CDR2 SASEGT, per germline.

This clonotype appeared many times. The chain has TRBV4-2 and TRBJ1-4; D uncertain. V was shortened by 4 bases and J by 8 bases, with 23 bases between the two germline ends. The CDR3 contains 17 residues. Germline CDR1 is LGHNA and CDR2 is YNFKEQ. The CDR3 DNA sequence: TGTGCCAGCAGCCCCGGAGGGCGATCTCTCAACCGGGAAAAACTGTTTTTT. Its translation is CASSPGGRSLNREKLFF.

This clonotype was recorded many times. This chain links TRBV6-4 with TRBJ2-3; D might be TRBD1 (6 bases). V lost 6 bases and J 2 bases, leaving 12 bases between the germline ends. The CDR3 runs to 14 residues. CDR1 MRHNA and CDR2 SNTAGT come from the germline V gene. The CDR3, as DNA: TGTGCCAGCAGCGTGGACAGCAACACAGATACGCAGTATTTT. This codes for CASSVDSNTDTQYF.

This clonotype has a count of ten or more. This sequence joins TRBV5-1 and TRBJ2-7; 7 bases line up with TRBD1. The V gene end was trimmed by 4 bases and the J gene end by 4 bases; junction bases not matched to a gene: 2. The CDR3 is 12 residues long. Per the germline V gene, CDR1 is SGHRS and CDR2 is YFSETQ. For the CDR3, the DNA is TGCGCCAGCAGCACGGACAGGTACGAGCAGTACTTC. It encodes CASSTDRYEQYF.

This clonotype was counted ten times or more. One end of the junction does not line up with germline, which may come from a read error. The V and J genes are TRBV29-1 and TRBJ2-2; a possible D gene is TRBD1 (5 bases). The length of the CDR3 is 12 residues. Germline values: CDR1 SQVTM, CDR2 ANQGSEA. CDR3 nucleotide sequence: TGCAGCGTTGGACAGAACGCCGGGGAGCTGTTTTTT. It yields the protein CSVGQNAGELFF.

About this clonotype itself: A read error may account for a junction end that differs from germline. V gene TRBV28 combines with J gene TRBJ1-1; D remains ambiguous. The length of the CDR3 is 14 residues. Germline V gene data show CDR1 as MDHEN and CDR2 as SYDVKM. The CDR3 loop is CASSLYRQIPEAFF. Written as DNA, the CDR3 is TGTGCCAGTAGTTTATATAGGCAGATCCCTGAAGCTTTCTTT.

Comment on this clonotype: This sequence is one base from a far larger clone and is likely a read error. This chain links TRBV6-4 with TRBJ1-6; 10 bases align to TRBD1. CDR3 length: 17 residues. CDR1 is MRHNA and CDR2 is SNTAGT in the germline V gene. The V gene end was trimmed by 7 bases and the J gene end by 1 base; junction bases not matched to a gene: 7. CDR3 residues: CASILGQGGSYNSPLHF. The DNA of the CDR3 is TGTGCCAGCATTCTCGGACAGGGGGGGTCCTATAATTCACCCCTCCACTTT.

This chain joins TRBV2 and TRBJ1-1, with no clear D. Trimming pared 3 bases from V and 1 base from J, leaving 9 bases between. Germline lookup yields CDR1 SNHLY and CDR2 FYNNEI. The CDR3 is 14 amino acids. CDR3 sequence: CASSDFTQNTEAFF. For the CDR3, the DNA is TGTGCCAGCAGTGATTTCACACAGAACACTGAAGCTTTCTTT.

Many counts were recorded for this clonotype. V usage is TRBV20-1 and J usage is TRBJ2-3; D not resolved. Germline lookup yields CDR1 DFQATT and CDR2 SNEGSKA (reference sequence). The CDR3 has 13 amino acids. The V end was cut by 3 bases, the J end by 2 bases, with 9 bases between. Here the CDR3 DNA reads TGCAGTGCTAGTCAGATCCCCACAGATACGCAGTATTTT. Translated: CSASQIPTDTQYF.